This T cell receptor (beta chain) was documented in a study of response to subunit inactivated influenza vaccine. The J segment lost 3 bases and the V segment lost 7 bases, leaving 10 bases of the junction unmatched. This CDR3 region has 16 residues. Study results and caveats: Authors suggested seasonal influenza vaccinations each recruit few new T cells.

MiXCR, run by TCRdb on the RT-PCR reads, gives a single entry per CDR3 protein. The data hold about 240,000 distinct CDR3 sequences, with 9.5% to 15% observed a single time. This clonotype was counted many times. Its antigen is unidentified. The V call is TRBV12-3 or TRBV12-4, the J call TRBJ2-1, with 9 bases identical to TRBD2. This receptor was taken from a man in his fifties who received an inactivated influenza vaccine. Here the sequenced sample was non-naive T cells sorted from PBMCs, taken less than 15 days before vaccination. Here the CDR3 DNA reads TGTGCCAGCAAACAGACCAGCGGGGGGAACTACAATGAGCAGTTCTTC. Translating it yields CASKQTSGGNYNEQFF.